One sample yielded the 23 T cell receptor beta chains listed below, sequenced in a study of blood T cell repertoires in COVID-19. The repertoire was sequenced with immunoSEQ multiplex PCR; TCRdb's copy has only in-frame clones and lacks some. The table has over 300,000 clones, about nine tenths seen once; the top ten hold 8% to 13%. The specimen was PBMCs or T cells enriched from blood (not recorded which). These receptors were collected from a woman younger than 35 who had recovered from COVID-19.

The CDR3 coding sequence is TGTGCCAGCAGTCGCCCCGGGACAGAGGATAACTATGGCTACACCTTC. Translating gives CASSRPGTEDNYGYTF. V and J are TRBV13 and TRBJ1-2; 7 nucleotides line up with TRBD1. Germline CDR1 reads PRHDT; CDR2 reads FYEKMQ (reference sequence). Losses at the gene ends were 6 bases for V and 1 base for J; bases not matched to a gene: 11. The CDR3 covers 16 residues.

The chain combines TRBV6-5 with TRBJ2-7; TRBD1 matches at 7 bases. Germline-derived CDR1 and CDR2 are MNHEY and SVGAGI. The length of the CDR3 is 15 residues. V was clipped by 7 bases and J by 0 bases; unmatched bases: 9. CDR3 loop: CASNSGTALSYEQYF. The CDR3, as DNA: TGTGCCAGCAACTCCGGGACAGCGCTCTCCTACGAGCAGTACTTC.

The chain combines TRBV10-2 with TRBJ2-7; TRBD1 matches 9 bases. This CDR3 comprises 13 residues. V dropped 4 bases and J dropped 7; count of bases not matched to a gene: 5. Germline-derived CDR1 and CDR2 are WSHSY and SAAADI. The CDR3 region is CASSGDREGEQYF. In DNA form, the CDR3 reads TGCGCCAGCAGTGGGGACAGGGAGGGAGAGCAGTACTTC.

This sequence joins TRBV28 and TRBJ2-1; tentatively, D is TRBD2 (5 bases). The ends were cut back, 3 bases at V and 3 bases at J, with 9 bases in the middle. Looked up from germline, CDR1 is MDHEN and CDR2 is SYDVKM. This CDR3 is built from 14 residues. CDR3 sequence reads: CASSLAGYYNEQFF. For the CDR3, the DNA is TGTGCCAGCAGTTTGGCGGGTTACTACAATGAGCAGTTCTTC.

The V gene is TRBV27, the J gene TRBJ2-5, with a weak D call TRBD2 (5 bases). Germline V lookup: CDR1 MNHEY, CDR2 SMNVEV (reference sequence). V lost 7 bases and J lost 2, with 14 bases in between. The CDR3 extends over 14 amino acids. The CDR3 loop is CASTPYGVQETQYF. The CDR3 nucleotides read TGTGCCAGCACCCCATACGGGGTACAAGAGACCCAGTACTTC.

This chain links TRBV11-2 with TRBJ1-1; D uncertain. The CDR3 spans 12 residues. Germline CDR1 is SGHAT and CDR2 is FQNNGV. Deletions cut 1 base from V and 5 bases from J, with 5 bases between. This CDR3 is CASSLGRTEAFF. The CDR3 region has the DNA TGTGCCAGCAGCTTAGGGCGGACTGAAGCTTTCTTT.

This chain uses TRBV29-1 with TRBJ1-2; no reliable D call. Germline CDR1 and CDR2: SQVTM and ANQGSEA. Trimming left V 3 bases short and J 5 bases short, with 4 bases between. This CDR3 comprises 10 residues. CDR3 amino acids: CSVESYGYTF. The CDR3 DNA is TGCAGCGTTGAGAGTTATGGCTACACCTTC.

In DNA, the CDR3 is TGTGCCAGCAGCCCCCGGGACAGGGAAAGAGAGACCCAGTACTTC. Translating it yields CASSPRDRERETQYF. This sequence joins TRBV5-4 and TRBJ2-5; 9 bases agree with TRBD1. The junction had 8 bases not matched to a gene; V was cut back by 4 bases and J by 4 bases. There are 15 residues in the CDR3. Per germline, CDR1 SGHNT and CDR2 YYREEE (reference sequence).

The chain is built from TRBV5-1 and TRBJ2-1, with 7 bases that match TRBD2. This CDR3 is 14 amino acids long. The V gene end was trimmed by 1 base and the J gene end by 7 bases; junction bases not matched to a gene: 5. CDR1 is SGHRS and CDR2 is YFSETQ in the germline V gene. The CDR3 nucleotides are TGCGCCAGCAGCTTGCAGACAGCGGGGAATGAGCAGTTCTTC. Protein: CASSLQTAGNEQFF.

The gene calls are TRBV4-1 and TRBJ2-7, with a tentative D call TRBD2 (6 bases). Trimming removed 4 bases at V and 2 bases at J, with 12 bases between. The length of the CDR3 is 14 residues. From germline, CDR1 is MGHRA and CDR2 YSYEKL. The CDR3 reads CASSPLALTYEQYF. The CDR3 region has the DNA TGCGCCAGCAGCCCGCTAGCGTTGACCTACGAGCAGTACTTC.

With regard to this clone: Other DNA sequences in the sample encode the same CDR3. The rearrangement joins TRBV4-1 to TRBJ2-7; 9 bases align to TRBD1. Germline values: CDR1 MGHRA, CDR2 YSYEKL. This CDR3 spans 15 amino acids. Trimming took 4 bases from V and 1 from J; bases not matched to a gene: 5. The CDR3 loop reads CASSPGQGPSYEQYF. DNA of the CDR3: TGCGCCAGCAGCCCAGGACAGGGGCCATCCTACGAGCAGTACTTC.

The chain links TRBV6-5 to TRBJ2-6; 7 bases match TRBD2. Looked up from germline, CDR1 is MNHEY and CDR2 is SVGAGI. The CDR3 runs 16 residues. Trimming removed 0 bases from V and 3 bases from J; junction bases left unmatched: 2. CDR3: CASSYSGGYGANVLTF. DNA of the CDR3: TGTGCCAGCAGTTACTCGGGGGGGTATGGGGCCAACGTCCTGACTTTC.

J is TRBJ1-6 and V is TRBV5-1, with unresolved D. With 0 bases removed from V and 6 bases from J, the gap between germline ends came to 7 bases. This CDR3 has 14 amino acids. Germline loops: CDR1 SGHRS, CDR2 YFSETQ. The chain's CDR3 is CASSLEAGNSPLHF. As DNA, the CDR3 is TGCGCCAGCAGCTTGGAAGCGGGTAATTCACCCCTCCACTTT.

This CDR3 reads CASSDVATDTQYF. The CDR3 DNA is TGCGCCAGCAGCGACGTAGCGACAGATACGCAGTATTTT. The rearrangement links TRBV5-1 to TRBJ2-3, with D possibly TRBD2 on 5 matching bases. Germline V gives CDR1 SGHRS, CDR2 YFSETQ. CDR3 size: 13 residues. Trimming took off 4 bases at V and 3 bases at J, with 9 bases between the two ends. Based on the CDR3 plus reference TRBV5-1 and TRBJ2-3, the full variable domain is KAGVTQTPRYLIKTRGQQVTLSCSPISGHRSVSWYQQTPGQGLQFLFEYFSETQRNKGNFPGRFSGRQFSNSRSEMNVSTLELGDSALYLCASSDVATDTQYFGPGTRLTVL.

This chain joins TRBV12-3 or TRBV12-4 and TRBJ1-5; D possibly corresponds to TRBD1 (5 bases). This CDR3 has 12 amino acids. V lost 3 bases and J lost 9, with 9 bases in between. The CDR3 bases are TGTGCCAGCAGTTTGGCGGGGACGCCCCAGCATTTT. Translation gives CASSLAGTPQHF.

The rearrangement links TRBV6-5 to TRBJ1-2, with D possibly being TRBD1 (6 bases). Germline V gene lookup returns CDR1 MNHEY and CDR2 SVGAGI. The CDR3 runs to 15 residues. Trimming left V 8 bases short and J 4 bases short, with 20 bases between. The CDR3 loop reads CASGTTGPGPYGYTF. CDR3 DNA: TGTGCCAGCGGGACAACAGGGCCAGGACCCTATGGCTACACCTTC.

This clone was observed a single time. The chain recombines TRBV6-1 with TRBJ2-2; D gene uncertain. Germline loops: CDR1 MNHNS, CDR2 SASEGT. Trimming removed 2 bases at V and 2 bases at J, with 9 bases between. The CDR3 has 15 amino acids. The DNA for the CDR3 is TGTGCCAGCAGTGAACCTGGAGCAAACACCGGGGAGCTGTTTTTT. Its translation is CASSEPGANTGELFF.

This chain uses TRBV19 with TRBJ2-2; 12 nucleotides align to TRBD2. This CDR3 comprises 16 residues. CDR1 and CDR2 from the germline V gene are LNHDA and SQIVND (reference sequence). Trimming cost V 5 bases and J 6 bases; bases outside gene matches: 7. The CDR3 sequence: CASSVTSGRRAGELFF. As DNA, the CDR3 is TGTGCCAGTAGTGTGACTAGCGGGAGACGGGCCGGGGAGCTGTTTTTT. Filled out from reference TRBV19 and TRBJ2-2, the complete variable domain reads DGGITQSPKYLFRKEGQNVTLSCEQNLNHDAMYWYRQDPGQGLRLIYYSQIVNDFQKGDIAEGYSVSREKKESFPLTVTSAQKNPTAFYLCASSVTSGRRAGELFFGEGSRLTVL.

The J gene is TRBJ2-5, the V gene TRBV28; 7 bases map to TRBD1. V shed 3 bases, J shed 2 bases, and the junction held 9 bases outside the gene matches. The CDR3 is 16 residues long. Per germline, CDR1 MDHEN and CDR2 SYDVKM. The CDR3 DNA is TGTGCCAGCAGTTTTTTGACAGGGAAGGAACAAGAGACCCAGTACTTC. Translation: CASSFLTGKEQETQYF.

The chain couples TRBV30 to TRBJ1-5; 9 nucleotides match TRBD1. After removal of 4 bases from V and 4 bases from J, the junction contained 8 bases not matched to a gene. The CDR3 loop spans 15 amino acids. The germline gives CDR1 GTSNPN, CDR2 SVGIG (reference sequence). This chain's CDR3 is CAWNSGQGDNQPQHF. In nucleotides, the CDR3 is TGTGCCTGGAATTCGGGACAGGGAGATAATCAGCCCCAGCATTTT.

The J gene is TRBJ1-2, the V gene TRBV27, with a weak D call TRBD1 (5 bases). In germline, CDR1 is MNHEY, CDR2 SMNVEV (reference sequence). The CDR3 runs 15 residues. The ends were cut back, 2 bases at V and 6 bases at J, with 16 bases in the middle. CDR3 loop: CASSLRFSAGDGYTF. The DNA of the CDR3 is TGTGCCAGCAGTTTACGATTCTCTGCGGGGGATGGCTACACCTTC.

This chain links TRBV6-5 with TRBJ2-7; D might be TRBD2 (6 bases). The CDR3 sequence is 12 residues long. Looked up from germline, CDR1 is MNHEY and CDR2 is SVGAGI. V lost 8 bases to trimming and J lost 6 bases, with 14 bases between them. The CDR3 protein is CASGDGAGEQYF. Written as DNA, the CDR3 is TGTGCCAGCGGGGACGGAGCGGGCGAGCAGTACTTC.

This clone was seen once. The V call is TRBV6-1, the J call TRBJ2-3, with D perhaps TRBD1 (5 bases). This CDR3 is built from 15 residues. Trimming cost V 3 bases and J 2 bases, with 12 bases left between them. CDR1 MNHNS and CDR2 SASEGT come from the germline V gene. The CDR3 DNA follows: TGTGCCAGCAGTGACGGACAAGGGGTCACAGATACGCAGTATTTT. As protein: CASSDGQGVTDTQYF.